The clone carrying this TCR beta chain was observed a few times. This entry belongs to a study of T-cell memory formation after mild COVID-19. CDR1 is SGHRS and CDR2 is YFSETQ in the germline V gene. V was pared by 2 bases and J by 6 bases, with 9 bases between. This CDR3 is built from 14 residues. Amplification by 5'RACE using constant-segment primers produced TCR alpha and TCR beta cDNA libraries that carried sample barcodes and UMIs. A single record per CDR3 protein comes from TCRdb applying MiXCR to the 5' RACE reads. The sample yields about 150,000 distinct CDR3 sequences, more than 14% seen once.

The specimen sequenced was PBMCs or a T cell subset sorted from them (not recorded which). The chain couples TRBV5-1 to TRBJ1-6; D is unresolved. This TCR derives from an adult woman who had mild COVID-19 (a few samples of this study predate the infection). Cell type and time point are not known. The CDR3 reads CASSFGNSNSPLHF. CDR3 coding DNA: TGCGCCAGCAGCTTTGGGAACTCTAATTCACCCCTCCACTTT.